The 26 T cell receptor beta chains below come from one sample, sequenced in a study of siplizumab effects on memory and regulatory T cells. Profiling relied on immunoSEQ multiplex PCR, and the TCRdb table lists in-frame clones only, not all of them. The sample has about 46,000 clones; about 93% are singletons. The material sequenced was CD8+ T cells sorted from blood. The receptors originated from a human donor in good health.

The genes are TRBV13 and TRBJ1-1; TRBD1 might be the D (6 bases). Trimming stripped 5 bases from V and 8 bases from J, with 15 bases between. Germline values: CDR1 PRHDT, CDR2 FYEKMQ (reference sequence). CDR3 length equals 13 residues. DNA of the CDR3: TGTGCCAGCAGCGAACACAGGGCGACGGAAGCTTTCTTT. It is translated as CASSEHRATEAFF. Variable domain in full (rest from reference TRBV13 and TRBJ1-1): AAGVIQSPRHLIKEKRETATLKCYPIPRHDTVYWYQQGPGQDPQFLISFYEKMQSDKGSIPDRFSAQQFSDYHSELNMSSLELGDSALYFCASSEHRATEAFFGQGTRLTVV.

The chain joins TRBV28 to TRBJ2-1; 10 bases agree with TRBD1. This CDR3 comprises 13 residues. Germline V gene lookup returns CDR1 MDHEN and CDR2 SYDVKM. In DNA, the CDR3 is TGTGCTTCAGGACAGGGGGTAAGGTATGAGCAGTTCTTC. This codes for CASGQGVRYEQFF.

This clone was seen a single time. V and J are TRBV28 and TRBJ1-5; no clear D gene. V was trimmed by 6 bases and J by 5 bases, leaving 14 bases between them. The V gene's germline CDR1 is MDHEN and CDR2 SYDVKM. This CDR3 is 14 amino acids long. The CDR3 sequence: CASRRGSGYQPQHF. The CDR3 DNA sequence: TGTGCCAGCAGGCGCGGCAGCGGATATCAGCCCCAGCATTTT.

This chain connects TRBV12-2 to TRBJ2-7; the table's D call of TRBD1 was not tested on the DNA. TRBV12-2 is deemed a pseudogene. The CDR3 consists of 14 residues. The CDR3 loop reads CASRLATGNYEQYF. CDR3 nucleotide sequence: TGTGCAAGTCGCTTAGCGACAGGAAACTACGAGCAGTACTTC.

The CDR3 DNA sequence: TGCGCCAGCGGACTAGCGCCGACGGAGACCCAGTACTTC. Amino acid sequence: CASGLAPTETQYF. The chain couples TRBV4-1 to TRBJ2-5; TRBD2 agrees at 9 bases. V lost 8 bases, J lost 5 bases, and 6 bases stayed unmatched. This CDR3 spans 13 amino acids. The V gene's germline CDR1 is MGHRA and CDR2 YSYEKL.

The chain joins TRBV5-5 to TRBJ2-1; no reliable D call. Trimming cost V 0 bases and J 6 bases, with 4 bases left between them. Germline-derived CDR1 and CDR2 are SGHKS and YYEKEE (reference sequence). This CDR3 has 12 residues. The CDR3 DNA reads as TGTGCCAGCAGCTTGGCCTTCAATGAGCAGTTCTTC. Its translation: CASSLAFNEQFF.

V usage is TRBV4-1 and J usage is TRBJ1-2, with 8 bases aligning to TRBD1. CDR1 is MGHRA and CDR2 is YSYEKL in the germline V gene. After removal of 3 bases from V and 6 bases from J, the junction contained 12 bases not matched to a gene. The CDR3 runs 16 residues. The DNA for the CDR3 is TGCGCCAGCAGCCAGTCCCCTTCCAGGGGGCAAGATGGCTACACCTTC. As protein: CASSQSPSRGQDGYTF.

V is TRBV15 and J is TRBJ1-2, with 7 bases fitting TRBD1. From germline, CDR1 is LNHNV and CDR2 YYDKDF (reference sequence). The CDR3 has 13 residues. The V gene end was trimmed by 5 bases and the J gene end by 8 bases; junction bases not matched to a gene: 8. CDR3 sequence: CATSVSTGYGYTF. DNA of the CDR3: TGTGCCACCAGCGTTTCGACAGGGTACGGCTACACCTTC.

The chain has TRBV9 and TRBJ2-7; D possibly uses TRBD1 or TRBD2 (5 bases each). The CDR3 spans 13 residues. The germline V gene has CDR1 SGDLS and CDR2 YYNGEE. V was pared by 5 bases and J by 2 bases, with 11 bases between. The CDR3 region is CASSMGTAYEQYF. The CDR3 bases are TGTGCCAGCAGTATGGGGACCGCCTACGAGCAGTACTTC.

The chain is built from TRBV19 and TRBJ2-1; 7 bases match TRBD2. V was pared by 3 bases and J by 0 bases, with 8 bases of the junction left unmatched. This CDR3 contains 17 residues. Germline CDR1 LNHDA, CDR2 SQIVND (reference sequence). The CDR3 coding sequence is TGTGCCAGTAGTATCCAGGCCCTAGCGGCCTCCTACAATGAGCAGTTCTTC. Its translation: CASSIQALAASYNEQFF.

The rearrangement uses TRBV5-1 and TRBJ2-1; 12 bases line up with TRBD2. The CDR3 spans 14 residues. Germline lookup yields CDR1 SGHRS and CDR2 YFSETQ. V shed 6 bases and J 6 bases; nucleotides not matched to a gene: 4. Written as DNA, the CDR3 is TGCGCCAGCACCTGGACTAGCGGGGTCAATGAGCAGTTCTTC. This encodes CASTWTSGVNEQFF.

This clone is categorized as large. This chain joins TRBV6-1 and TRBJ2-7; the D gene is possibly TRBD2 (6 bases). Germline V gene data show CDR1 as MNHNS and CDR2 as SASEGT. Between the trimmed V and J ends, which lost 10 bases and 3 bases, there was a span of 13 bases. This CDR3 contains 12 residues. CDR3 in DNA: TGTGCCACCCGACTAGGGGTCTACGAGCAGTACTTC. Residues: CATRLGVYEQYF.

This chain joins TRBV2 and TRBJ2-3, with 7 bases that match TRBD1. J lost 0 bases, V lost 10 bases, and 7 bases had no gene match. Germline V lookup: CDR1 SNHLY, CDR2 FYNNEI. The CDR3 extends over 14 amino acids. The CDR3 here is CAKWDSSSTDTQYF. As DNA, the CDR3 is TGTGCCAAATGGGACAGTTCTAGCACAGATACGCAGTATTTT.

The chain links TRBV6-1 to TRBJ2-7; D uncertain. Per the germline V gene, CDR1 is MNHNS and CDR2 is SASEGT. Trimming took 3 bases from V and 5 from J, leaving 11 bases between them. The CDR3 is 13 residues long. CDR3 protein: CASSDLPGDEQYF. The CDR3 bases are TGTGCCAGCAGTGACCTACCCGGCGACGAGCAGTACTTC.

The chain couples TRBV7-2 to TRBJ1-5; 7 bases are a match to TRBD1. V was pared by 5 bases and J by 5 bases, with 12 bases of the junction left unmatched. The germline V gene encodes CDR1 SGHTA and CDR2 FQGNSA. CDR3 size: 16 residues. The DNA for the CDR3 is TGTGCCAGCAGCCTTCAAGACTACAGGGGAGATCAGCCCCAGCATTTT. Protein: CASSLQDYRGDQPQHF.

CDR3 sequence: CASSFRGGDVGEQYF. CDR3 bases: TGTGCCAGCAGCTTCCGCGGGGGGGATGTGGGCGAGCAGTACTTC. The genes are TRBV5-4 and TRBJ2-7, with TRBD2 matching over 9 bases. The germline V gene has CDR1 SGHNT and CDR2 YYREEE (reference sequence). Trimming removed 2 bases from V and 6 bases from J; junction bases left unmatched: 9. This CDR3 spans 15 amino acids.

Points on this clone: The same CDR3 can be traced to other DNA sequences in this sample. This chain connects TRBV28 to TRBJ1-2, with D possibly TRBD1 on 5 matching bases. CDR3 length: 17 residues. Germline V lookup: CDR1 MDHEN, CDR2 SYDVKM. Trimming stripped 3 bases from V and 1 base from J, with 18 bases between. The CDR3 loop reads CASSFQWDGGVNYGYTF. CDR3 bases: TGTGCCAGCAGTTTCCAATGGGATGGGGGTGTTAACTATGGCTACACCTTC.

The chain is built from TRBV27 and TRBJ2-4, with D possibly TRBD1 on 6 matching bases. The CDR3 has 17 residues. Germline CDR1 is MNHEY and CDR2 is SMNVEV (reference sequence). V gave up 0 bases and J gave up 0 bases, with 12 bases separating them. CDR3 amino acids: CASSLSNRELAKNIQYF. The CDR3 DNA is TGTGCCAGCAGTTTATCGAACAGGGAACTAGCCAAAAACATTCAGTACTTC.

The chain couples TRBV6-1 to TRBJ2-3; 10 bases agree with TRBD2. V lost 4 bases and J lost 0; bases outside the gene matches: 1. Germline lookup yields CDR1 MNHNS and CDR2 SASEGT. The CDR3 sequence is 15 residues long. The CDR3 is CASSVTSGSTDTQYF. In nucleotides, the CDR3 is TGTGCCAGCAGTGTGACTAGCGGGAGCACAGATACGCAGTATTTT.

This sequence joins TRBV4-1 and TRBJ2-5, with 8 bases identical to TRBD1. This CDR3 spans 12 amino acids. The germline CDR1 and CDR2 sequences are MGHRA and YSYEKL. The J segment lost 11 bases and the V segment lost 5 bases, leaving 7 bases of the junction unmatched. The CDR3 bases are TGCGCCAGCAGCGGGCCGGGACAGGCGCAGTACTTC. Its translation: CASSGPGQAQYF.

The chain is built from TRBV9 and TRBJ2-2; D is uncertain. Looked up from germline, CDR1 is SGDLS and CDR2 is YYNGEE. The CDR3 spans 11 residues. Between the trimmed V and J ends, which lost 0 bases and 6 bases, there was a span of 0 bases. In DNA form, the CDR3 reads TGTGCCAGCAGCGTAGCCGGGGAGCTGTTTTTT. Amino acid sequence: CASSVAGELFF. The full variable domain, its missing parts supplied by reference TRBV9 and TRBJ2-2, is DSGVTQTPKHLITATGQRVTLRCSPRSGDLSVYWYQQSLDQGLQFLIQYYNGEERAKGNILERFSAQQFPDLHSELNLSSLELGDSALYFCASSVAGELFFGEGSRLTVL.

The chain recombines TRBV7-9 with TRBJ2-1, with 7 nucleotides matching TRBD1. The CDR3 runs 12 residues. V dropped 3 bases and J dropped 13; count of bases not matched to a gene: 6. Germline CDR1 reads SEHNR; CDR2 reads FQNEAQ (reference sequence). CDR3 in DNA: TGTGCCAGCAGCTTTCTACAGGGGCAACAGTTCTTC. Its protein product is CASSFLQGQQFF.

The rearrangement links TRBV7-9 to TRBJ1-2, with a possible D match to TRBD1 (6 bases). V gave up 3 bases and J gave up 0 bases, with 20 bases separating them. Germline values: CDR1 SEHNR, CDR2 FQNEAQ (reference sequence). This CDR3 contains 18 residues. CDR3 nucleotide sequence: TGTGCCAGCAGCTTGGGTTCCTCCGGGACACGCACTAACTATGGCTACACCTTC. This encodes CASSLGSSGTRTNYGYTF.

The rearrangement uses TRBV28 and TRBJ2-5; D not certain. The assigned J gene may be wrong: the sequence end matches TRBJ2-7 better. The CDR3 runs 14 residues. Germline CDR1 MDHEN, CDR2 SYDVKM. The CDR3 spells CASSSTSELYEQYF. CDR3 nucleotide sequence: TGTGCCAGCAGTTCCACCTCCGAGCTCTACGAGCAGTACTTC.

The CDR3 protein is CASSLWAGFSYEQYF. For the CDR3, the DNA is TGTGCCAGCAGCTTATGGGCGGGGTTCTCCTACGAGCAGTACTTC. This chain links TRBV5-5 with TRBJ2-7, with a weak D call TRBD2 (6 bases). The V and J ends lost 2 bases and 0 bases respectively, with 12 bases between them. Per the germline V gene, CDR1 is SGHKS and CDR2 is YYEKEE (reference sequence). The CDR3 runs 15 residues.

J is TRBJ2-7 and V is TRBV4-1, with D perhaps matching TRBD2 (5 bases). The V and J ends lost 4 bases and 3 bases respectively, with 10 bases between them. Germline values: CDR1 MGHRA, CDR2 YSYEKL. The CDR3 consists of 13 residues. For the CDR3, the DNA is TGCGCCAGCAGCCGAGGGATCAGCTACGAGCAGTACTTC. This encodes CASSRGISYEQYF.